The 23 T cell receptor beta chains below were found in one sample sequenced in a study of vaccination effects on CD4 cells after COVID-19. Antigen-specific CD4+ T cells expanded by the ViraFEST assay with viral peptide pools were then sequenced. Researchers isolated CD4+ T cells once approximately ten days of culture had elapsed. Each vaccine recipient was nucleocapsid antibody negative and had no prior SARS-CoV-2 infection. Sequencing used immunoSEQ multiplex PCR; TCRdb keeps in-frame clones, though not all of them. Found here are approximately 25,000 clones, around 75% of them singletons; the top ten hold around 22%. Antigens for these TCRs are unknown. The sequenced sample was CD4+ T cells from PBMCs cultured with HCoV-NL63 spike peptides, obtained before COVID-19 vaccination. The origin of the receptors is a human donor who received a COVID-19 vaccine.

V gene TRBV27 combines with J gene TRBJ1-5; TRBD1 might be the D (5 bases). The V gene lost 0 bases and the J gene lost 5 bases, with 8 bases spanning the gap. Germline CDR1 reads MNHEY; CDR2 reads SMNVEV (reference sequence). This CDR3 has 14 amino acids. This CDR3 reads CASSLSGGYQPQHF. CDR3 DNA: TGTGCCAGCAGTTTATCCGGGGGGTATCAGCCCCAGCATTTT.

The chain combines TRBV6-2 or TRBV6-3 with TRBJ1-2; 7 bases line up with TRBD1. The CDR3 loop spans 15 amino acids. The V gene's germline CDR1 is MNHEY and CDR2 SVGEGT. The trim removed 2 bases at V and 4 bases at J, leaving 7 bases unmatched. The CDR3 region is CASSYPGQLTYGYTF. In DNA, the CDR3 is TGTGCCAGCAGTTACCCGGGACAGCTTACCTATGGCTACACCTTC.

This clone was counted a few times. The CDR3 DNA sequence: TGTGCCAGCAGCCAAGAGAGGGGGCGCGATCAGCCCCAGCATTTT. This codes for CASSQERGRDQPQHF. The V gene is TRBV4-2, the J gene TRBJ1-5, with 7 bases lining up with TRBD1. The CDR3 is made up of 15 amino acids. V lost 0 bases and J lost 5; bases outside the gene matches: 4. Per germline, CDR1 LGHNA and CDR2 YNFKEQ.

By its share, this clone is large. V and J are TRBV4-1 and TRBJ2-7, with 9 bases identical to TRBD2. Germline V gene data show CDR1 as MGHRA and CDR2 as YSYEKL. V dropped 4 bases and J dropped 2; count of bases not matched to a gene: 9. The CDR3 contains 16 residues. CDR3 bases: TGCGCCAGCAGCCCGGCAGAACTAGCGGGTACCTACGAGCAGTACTTC. Translating it yields CASSPAELAGTYEQYF.

The rearrangement links TRBV5-1 to TRBJ2-3; TRBD2 aligns across 14 bases. CDR3 length: 16 residues. The germline gives CDR1 SGHRS, CDR2 YFSETQ. The V segment lost 0 bases and the J segment 4 bases; nucleotides outside the gene matches: 1. CDR3: CASSLGLAGGADTQYF. The CDR3 nucleotides are TGCGCCAGCAGCTTGGGACTAGCGGGAGGGGCAGATACGCAGTATTTT. Combining the CDR3 with reference TRBV5-1 and TRBJ2-3 gives the whole variable domain KAGVTQTPRYLIKTRGQQVTLSCSPISGHRSVSWYQQTPGQGLQFLFEYFSETQRNKGNFPGRFSGRQFSNSRSEMNVSTLELGDSALYLCASSLGLAGGADTQYFGPGTRLTVL.

The chain joins TRBV28 to TRBJ1-6, with 8 bases aligning to TRBD1. The CDR3 has 15 amino acids. Germline V lookup: CDR1 MDHEN, CDR2 SYDVKM. V lost 4 bases and J lost 4; bases outside the gene matches: 3. CDR3 protein: CASSSDRAYNSPLHF. The CDR3 DNA is TGTGCCAGCAGTTCGGACAGGGCGTATAATTCACCCCTCCACTTT.

The table lists this clone with a few counts. This chain connects TRBV7-2 to TRBJ1-6; the D is unclear. Germline loops: CDR1 SGHTA, CDR2 FQGNSA. V was cut by 2 bases and J by 7 bases, with 0 bases left in between. The CDR3 length is 11 residues. CDR3 sequence reads: CASSLNSPLHF. In DNA form, the CDR3 reads TGTGCCAGCAGCTTAAATTCACCCCTCCACTTT.

V is TRBV4-1 and J is TRBJ1-2, with no clear D. This CDR3 is 17 amino acids long. Germline CDR1 MGHRA, CDR2 YSYEKL. V lost 4 bases, J lost 6 bases, and 24 bases lay in between. This chain's CDR3 is CASSLEHESALGNGYTF. CDR3 nucleotides: TGCGCCAGCAGCCTCGAACATGAATCCGCCCTGGGAAATGGCTACACCTTC.

This chain connects TRBV6-5 to TRBJ1-1; 10 bases are shared with TRBD1. The ends lost 7 bases at V and 4 bases at J; junction bases unmatched: 6. Germline V gene lookup returns CDR1 MNHEY and CDR2 SVGAGI. This CDR3 spans 14 amino acids. For the CDR3, the DNA is TGTGCCAGCAACGACAGGGGGCGAGGCACTGAAGCTTTCTTT. The encoded protein is CASNDRGRGTEAFF.

There are a few counts of this clone. The V gene is TRBV9, the J gene TRBJ1-6; 7 bases align to TRBD1. The CDR3 has 13 residues. V shed 2 bases, J shed 12 bases, and the junction held 5 bases outside the gene matches. Germline V gives CDR1 SGDLS, CDR2 YYNGEE. CDR3 DNA: TGTGCCAGCAGCGTTCGGGACAGCGGACCCCTCCACTTT. Its translation: CASSVRDSGPLHF. Supplemented by reference TRBV9 and TRBJ1-6, the full variable domain reads DSGVTQTPKHLITATGQRVTLRCSPRSGDLSVYWYQQSLDQGLQFLIQYYNGEERAKGNILERFSAQQFPDLHSELNLSSLELGDSALYFCASSVRDSGPLHFGNGTRLTVT.

This chain uses TRBV7-2 with TRBJ2-2; D might be TRBD2 (5 bases). The CDR3 covers 16 residues. CDR1 is SGHTA, CDR2 FQGNSA, per germline. Trimming stripped 0 bases from V and 0 bases from J, with 8 bases between. The CDR3, as DNA: TGTGCCAGCAGCTTAGCGTACGGGACGAACACCGGGGAGCTGTTTTTT. Protein sequence: CASSLAYGTNTGELFF. Using reference TRBV7-2 and TRBJ2-2 for the parts outside the CDR3, the full variable domain is GAGVSQSPSNKVTEKGKDVELRCDPISGHTALYWYRQSLGQGLEFLIYFQGNSAPDKSGLPSDRFSAERTGGSVSTLTIQRTQQEDSAVYLCASSLAYGTNTGELFFGEGSRLTVL.

A few counts support this clone. The chain links TRBV15 to TRBJ1-5, with D possibly being TRBD1 (6 bases). From germline, CDR1 is LNHNV and CDR2 YYDKDF (reference sequence). The V and J ends lost 0 bases and 0 bases respectively, with 9 bases between them. The CDR3 has 16 residues. The chain's CDR3 is CATSRDQGISNQPQHF. CDR3 DNA: TGTGCCACCAGCAGAGACCAGGGGATTAGCAATCAGCCCCAGCATTTT. The entire variable domain, with the rest obtained from reference TRBV15 and TRBJ1-5, is as follows: DAMVIQNPRYQVTQFGKPVTLSCSQTLNHNVMYWYQQKSSQAPKLLFHYYDKDFNNEADTPDNFQSRRPNTSFCFLDIRSPGLGDTAMYLCATSRDQGISNQPQHFGDGTRLSIL.

The chain couples TRBV6-1 to TRBJ2-7; D might be TRBD2 (5 bases). CDR3 length: 11 amino acids. Germline lookup yields CDR1 MNHNS and CDR2 SASEGT. Trimming stripped 2 bases from V and 12 bases from J, with 11 bases between. In DNA form, the CDR3 reads TGTGCCAGCAGTGAATCCGGGGTGAGGTACTTC. This codes for CASSESGVRYF.

The chain couples TRBV7-2 to TRBJ2-1; D not certain. Germline CDR1 SGHTA, CDR2 FQGNSA. V gave up 1 base and J gave up 5 bases, with 6 bases separating them. CDR3 length equals 13 residues. The CDR3 loop is CASSLGQNNEQFF. The CDR3 DNA reads as TGTGCCAGCAGCTTAGGGCAGAACAATGAGCAGTTCTTC.

The chain couples TRBV20-1 to TRBJ2-1; a possible D gene is TRBD1 (5 bases). Looked up from germline, CDR1 is DFQATT and CDR2 is SNEGSKA (reference sequence). This CDR3 has 10 residues. Trimming stripped 5 bases from V and 8 bases from J, with 7 bases between. CDR3 residues: CSAARDEQFF. Here the CDR3 DNA reads TGCAGTGCTGCCAGGGATGAGCAGTTCTTC.

The CDR3 spells CASSQGELAGGLVDTQYF. CDR3 in DNA: TGCGCCAGCAGCCAAGGGGAGCTAGCGGGAGGGCTGGTAGATACGCAGTATTTT. The gene calls are TRBV4-1 and TRBJ2-3; 12 nucleotides align to TRBD2. With 1 base clipped from V and 5 bases from J, the junction kept 10 bases outside the gene matches. This CDR3 is 18 amino acids long. Germline V gene sequence: CDR1 MGHRA, CDR2 YSYEKL.

In this sample, this clone turned up once. The chain has TRBV7-2 and TRBJ2-3; D is unresolved. CDR1 SGHTA and CDR2 FQGNSA come from the germline V gene. The CDR3 totals 14 residues. The germline V and J ends were trimmed by 4 bases and 8 bases, with 16 bases remaining between them. CDR3 in amino acids: CASSSGPGAGTQYF. Here the CDR3 DNA reads TGTGCCAGCAGCTCCGGCCCCGGAGCTGGTACGCAGTATTTT.

The V and J genes are TRBV28 and TRBJ1-1; D ambiguous. CDR3 length: 12 residues. V dropped 7 bases and J dropped 6 bases, with 12 bases sitting between them. The germline gives CDR1 MDHEN, CDR2 SYDVKM. The CDR3, as DNA: TGTGCCAGCACCCGCTCAGATGCTGAAGCTTTCTTT. Translated, it gives CASTRSDAEAFF.

The V gene is TRBV11-1, the J gene TRBJ1-1; 9 bases map to TRBD1. Germline CDR1 SGHAT, CDR2 FQDESV (reference sequence). CDR3 size: 14 residues. V shed 5 bases, J shed 5 bases, and the junction held 6 bases outside the gene matches. The CDR3 protein is CASSQTGGRTEAFF. The CDR3 nucleotides read TGTGCCAGCAGCCAAACAGGGGGCAGAACTGAAGCTTTCTTT.

This rearrangement joins TRBV28 to TRBJ1-1, with D perhaps TRBD1 (6 bases). Deletions cut 3 bases from V and 11 bases from J, with 13 bases between. Germline V gene sequence: CDR1 MDHEN, CDR2 SYDVKM. This CDR3 has 12 amino acids. The CDR3 DNA reads TGTGCCAGCAGTTTGGACAGACGAAGTGCTTTCTTT. It encodes CASSLDRRSAFF. Filled out from reference TRBV28 and TRBJ1-1, the complete variable domain reads DVKVTQSSRYLVKRTGEKVFLECVQDMDHENMFWYRQDPGLGLRLIYFSYDVKMKEKGDIPEGYSVSREKKERFSLILESASTNQTSMYLCASSLDRRSAFFGQGTRLTVV.

In DNA, the CDR3 is TGTGCCAGCAGTTTATTCGGGGGTGGGCAGCCCCAGCATTTT. Its protein is CASSLFGGGQPQHF. The gene calls are TRBV27 and TRBJ1-5; a possible D gene is TRBD1 (5 bases). The germline CDR1 and CDR2 sequences are MNHEY and SMNVEV (reference sequence). V lost 1 base and J 7 bases, leaving 11 bases between the germline ends. There are 14 residues in the CDR3.

V and J are TRBV5-1 and TRBJ1-2; a weak D match, TRBD1 (6 bases). Germline CDR1 SGHRS, CDR2 YFSETQ. The V end lost 4 bases, the J end lost 0 bases, and 13 bases lay between the germline ends. The CDR3 is 15 amino acids. CDR3 region: CASSPGQSANYGYTF. CDR3 coding DNA: TGCGCCAGCAGCCCCGGACAGAGCGCTAACTATGGCTACACCTTC.

The V and J genes are TRBV12-5 and TRBJ1-6, with no clear D. V was cut by 2 bases and J by 13 bases, with 21 bases left in between. This CDR3 is built from 16 residues. In germline, CDR1 is LGHNT, CDR2 FRNRAP. The CDR3 DNA reads TGTGCTAGTGGTTTGTTCGTACAGCCTTCCCCCTCCCCCCTCCACTTT. Translating gives CASGLFVQPSPSPLHF.